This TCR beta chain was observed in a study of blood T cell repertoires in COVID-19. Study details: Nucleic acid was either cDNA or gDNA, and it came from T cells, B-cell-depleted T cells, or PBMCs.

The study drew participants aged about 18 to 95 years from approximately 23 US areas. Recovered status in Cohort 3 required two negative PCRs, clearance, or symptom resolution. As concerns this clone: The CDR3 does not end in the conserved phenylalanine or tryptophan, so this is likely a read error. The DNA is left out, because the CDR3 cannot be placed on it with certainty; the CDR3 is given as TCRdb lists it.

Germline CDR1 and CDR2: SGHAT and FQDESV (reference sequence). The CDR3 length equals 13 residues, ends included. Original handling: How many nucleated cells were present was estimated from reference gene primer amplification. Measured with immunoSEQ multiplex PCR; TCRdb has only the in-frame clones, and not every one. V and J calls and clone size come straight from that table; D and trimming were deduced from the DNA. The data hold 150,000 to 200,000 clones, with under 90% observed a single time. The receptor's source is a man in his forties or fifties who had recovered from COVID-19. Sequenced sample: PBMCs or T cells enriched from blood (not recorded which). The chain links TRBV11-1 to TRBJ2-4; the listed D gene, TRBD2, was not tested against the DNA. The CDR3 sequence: CASSLDRTSGPFL.